The entry below describes one T cell receptor (beta chain). Its antigen is still unknown. No qualities accompany the bases; no much larger clone lies one base away. This specimen comes from a study of cytomegalovirus exposure and HLA in healthy donors (dated by TCRdb to 2016 to 2017). At the level of the whole study: An earlier analysis of 587 of the donors reported approximately 280 Gb of sequence data and approximately 120 million unique TCR beta sequences obtained from about 170 million T cells. Roughly 300 gigabases of sequencing data and 91 million or so unique TCR sequences made up an early release that covered 500 to 700 HLA-typed donors. The genetic ancestry cluster associated with self-reported Caucasian donors included approximately 85% of the roughly 400 genotyped donors. The study was designed to test whether signatures of past pathogen exposure could be identified by cataloging public T cell receptors. The T cell repertoires of 670 or so subjects were profiled by immunosequencing and related to cytomegalovirus serostatus. Along with the approximately 650-subject first cohort, a separate validation cohort of over a hundred different subjects was used. To predict cytomegalovirus infection status, the study brought together high-throughput TCR immunosequencing, statistical association of individual TCRs with disease status, and machine learning. In a later analysis, previously published TCR beta repertoires from 550 to 700 donors were re-analyzed and high-resolution HLA genotyping was added so that TCR occurrence patterns could be studied. The later analysis used no new phenotypic data to find candidate immune exposures, relying instead on TCR beta sequences and their occurrence across donors. To decide whether each TCR beta V gene segment behaved as functional or pseudogenic, an earlier analysis of some 540 of the donors relied on high-throughput TCR beta sequencing. Donor age, sex, ethnicity and CMV serostatus were compiled alongside the repertoire data. A later genetic analysis took genome-wide SNP genotypes for about three fifths of the roughly 700 donors and used that subset as a discovery cohort. All discovery cohort repertoires had been generated using a single sequencing platform. Class I and class II HLA loci were covered by the typing at four-digit resolution. Typing coverage differed by locus: A, B, C, DRB1 and DQB1 were typed in roughly 620-630 donors, DQA1 in 522, DPA1 in around 600, and DPB1 in just under 480. About 5 DR-DQ haplotypes were handled as single units for association and clustering, since linkage in the cohort was strong. Across some 400 genotyped donors of the cohort, an average of about 250,000 unique TCR beta nucleotide sequences per donor were sequenced, and approximately 17% of those sequences were non-productive. The study at large found these results: The classifier was reported to diagnose cytomegalovirus status with high specificity and sensitivity in both the original cohort and the validation cohort. For the cohort, immune exposure information was limited to CMV serostatus. In a later analysis, HLA-associated TCR beta chains were found to be more clonally expanded and to have lower generation probabilities than equally common non-associated chains. A cluster of highly shared sequence variants was judged likely to be a technical artifact of the sequencing pipeline. Several of the top co-occurrence clusters appeared to be linked to parvovirus B19, influenza, CMV and Epstein-Barr virus, according to a later analysis. A later genetic analysis associated a missense DCLRE1C variant with V-gene and J-gene trimming of TCR beta chains, and an independent cohort replicated the association. A later analysis found that TCR association rates varied across HLA loci, with DRB1 alleles showing the most associated TCRs and HLA-C alleles the fewest. According to a later genetic analysis, donors in an Asian-associated ancestry cluster had fewer N-insertions in productive TCRs than the approximately 690-donor mean. The cohort was sequenced for TCR beta chains only, and without alpha or paired-chain data the features that could be detected were limited. The authors suggested that the approach could potentially be extended to other disease states and immunological phenotypes. Because HLA typing was unavailable for some donors at each locus, only the typed subset was used in association tests. A later analysis associated about 17,000 TCR beta sequences with specific HLA alleles at a false discovery rate of 0.05. When HLA alleles, especially DR and DQ, strongly co-occurred, attributing TCR associations to individual alleles was difficult. A few of the identified cytomegalovirus-associated TCR beta chains were confirmed in vitro to be specific for cytomegalovirus antigens. Linkage disequilibrium might explain the correlated functional status among segregating V segments, but an unknown experimental factor could not be excluded. A further reported finding was that TCR beta sequences accurately predicted the HLA-A and HLA-B alleles for most subjects in the first cohort. Some IMGT-functional V segments, including TRBV6-2 and TRBV6-3, could not be distinguished by the 87-base-pair reads and were therefore excluded. An earlier analysis of approximately 530 of the donors showed that most TCR beta V segments appeared in productive rearrangements either about 90% or about 30% of the time, which broadly matched IMGT annotations. Because counts were too low, roughly 17 rarely observed V segments, including chromosome 9 orphons, were left out of the earlier analysis of about 500 of the donors. Presence/absence analyses assumed roughly uniform sequencing depth across donors, an assumption that may not hold. Most CMV-associated TCR beta chains appeared to be HLA-restricted in a later analysis, and the HLA associations seemed to be driven largely by CMV exposure. The study gave a list of over 150 TCR beta chains associated with cytomegalovirus. Most TCR sequences were seen in very few donors, while some public TCRs were found in many individuals.

The CDR3 runs 14 amino acids, cysteine and phenylalanine included. Only the CDR3 portion is preserved as DNA: 42 bases, with reading frame beginning at the first base. From a lookup of the germline V gene (reference sequence), CDR1 and CDR2 are MNHNY and SVGAGI. A distance of 15 bases separates the germline ends of V and J, which lose 5 bases and 4 bases respectively. The cohort comprised several hundred healthy bone marrow donors. Cohort members were all nominally healthy when sampled, although unrecorded immune exposures were likely present. The donor was CMV seronegative and belonged to the group of 350 or so seronegative cohort members. A peripheral blood sample was collected from each donor, and TCR beta sequencing was performed on peripheral blood mononuclear cells. Genomic DNA extraction from the blood cell samples was performed with the Qiagen DNeasy Blood Extraction Kit. The library relied on the immunoSEQ multiplex PCR assay. For the multiplex PCR, a mixture combining 60 forward primers for TCR Vbeta segments and 13 reverse primers for TCR Jbeta segments was used. The CDR3 region of rearranged TCR beta genes was amplified from genomic DNA by a multiplex PCR assay. On the Illumina HiSeq System, the amplified TCR beta libraries were sequenced as 87-base-pair reads. Per the authors' processing: A later analysis tallied tens of millions of unique TCR beta chains across the 700 or so repertoires, and around 12 million of those chains were shared by two or more donors. A nearest-neighbor algorithm error-corrected the raw reads and collapsed the reads into unique sequences, merging closely related sequences to remove PCR and sequencing errors. CDR3 sequences were aligned to IMGT reference sequences to assign V, D and J gene segments. For a sequence to be retained, at least a six-nucleotide match to both a V gene segment and a J gene segment was required. A rearrangement counted as productive if the CDR3 had no stop codons and remained in frame with V and J, and every other rearrangement counted as non-productive. CDR3 was defined by IMGT convention, running from the second conserved V-encoded cysteine to the conserved J-encoded phenylalanine. The earlier analysis of 587 of the donors excluded sequences that lacked an unambiguous match to a single V gene segment. An earlier analysis of 550 to 650 of the donors classified V segments as functional when productive rearrangements were above 56.7% and as segregating when the standard deviation between donors was above 5%. To diagnose cytomegalovirus status from the catalog of TCR beta chain sequences, a statistical classification framework was built. A later analysis assigned V and J genes by comparing TCR nucleotide sequences with IMGT/GENE-DB human TR gene sequences. A later analysis assigned CDR3 sequences and most-parsimonious VDJ recombination scenarios with the TCRdist pipeline. In a later analysis, every TCR beta chain was defined by the combination of its CDR3 amino acid sequence and its V-gene family, and reads without a unique V-gene family were dropped. A later analysis removed 592 highly shared, low-generation-probability nucleotide sequences to deal with suspected cross-contamination and a sequencing artifact. For each public chain, a later analysis derived a clonal expansion index from normalized ranks of inferred template counts within each repertoire. In a later analysis, generation probabilities were computed using a VDJ recombination model fitted to out-of-frame rearrangements, and the results were checked against IGoR. A later analysis scored TCR-TCR, TCR-HLA and TCR-CMV co-occurrence with hypergeometric tests, applying a repertoire-size bias correction to TCR pairs. In a later analysis, false discovery rates were estimated by permuting HLA or CMV assignments 20 times. In a later analysis, co-occurring TCRs were grouped using DBSCAN, with TCRdist sequence similarity added in when clustering inside HLA-allele-positive subsets. Repertoires with fewer than 30,000 or more than 120,000 public chains, plus five repertoires with anomalous nucleotide sharing, were excluded from co-occurrence clustering. The source is immuneACCESS, and TCRdb retained only in-frame sequences with V and J called. Part of the clones is not carried over; for the studies checked, unresolved V genes explain less than half of this, and the remainder is unexplained. Clone size and the V and J calls come from that table; the DNA yielded D and trimming. The sample data list about 110,000 clones, and 70% to 80% of these were observed just once. Less than 0.95% of the sample is taken by the ten largest.

Recombination linked TRBV6-6 to TRBJ2-7, with TRBD1 tentatively as D gene (6 bases match). The sequence was collected from a boy under 18 in good health and CMV-seronegative. Sequencing was done on a sample of PBMCs. The CDR3 is CASSPQGNRYEQYF. At the DNA level, the sequence is TGTGCCAGCAGTCCCCAGGGGAACCGTTACGAGCAGTACTTC.